This T cell receptor (beta chain) was captured by sequencing in a study of molecular identifiers for immune sequencing clone quantification. The CDR3 runs to 16 residues. CDR1 KGHSH and CDR2 LQKENI come from the germline V gene. V lost 8 bases, J lost 4 bases, and 21 bases lay in between. From the PCR reads, TCRdb called clonotypes with MiXCR, one entry per CDR3 protein. The table records more than 550,000 distinct CDR3 sequences, about 25% of them present only once. This clonotype was counted only a few times. The gene calls are TRBV18 and TRBJ2-1, with D tentatively TRBD2 (6 bases). The source of this sequence is a human donor in good health. Some libraries in this study had Jurkat cell RNA spiked in. The source material was naive CD8+ T cells from blood, with Jurkat cell RNA spiked in. Subset here: FACS-sorted CD8+CD4-CCR7+CD45RA+ naive T cells. The CDR3 nucleotides are TGTGCCAGCCTCGATTCGGGGGACGGAACTTACAATGAGCAGTTCTTC. Translation: CASLDSGDGTYNEQFF.